The 30 T cell receptor beta chains listed next were all sequenced from one sample in a study of T cell clones after liver transplantation. Repertoires were generated with immunoSEQ multiplex PCR, while TCRdb's copy carries only in-frame clones and drops some. The sample lists 65,000 to 85,000 clones; 84% were seen once. Sample: CD4+ T cells from blood, taken 48 months after liver transplant. The receptors originated from a human patient who received a liver transplant. Some T cells may be the graft donor's.

V is TRBV7-2 and J is TRBJ2-1; D might be TRBD1 (6 bases). The germline V gene encodes CDR1 SGHTA and CDR2 FQGNSA. The CDR3 runs to 15 residues. With 5 bases removed from V and 7 bases from J, the gap between germline ends came to 18 bases. Written as DNA, the CDR3 is TGTGCCAGCAGCCACGGGACCGGGACATTGAATGAGCAGTTCTTC. Its protein is CASSHGTGTLNEQFF.

As concerns this clone: The sample carries other DNA sequences with the same CDR3. The chain joins TRBV5-4 to TRBJ2-5, with TRBD2 identical over 11 bases. CDR3 length: 15 amino acids. The germline V gene has CDR1 SGHNT and CDR2 YYREEE (reference sequence). Trimming at V came to 4 bases and at J to 2 bases, leaving 4 bases not matched to a gene. CDR3 sequence reads: CASSLWTSGQETQYF. CDR3 coding DNA: TGTGCCAGCAGCCTCTGGACTAGCGGGCAAGAGACCCAGTACTTC.

The gene calls are TRBV6-5 and TRBJ1-4; tentatively, D is TRBD1 (6 bases). The CDR3 consists of 16 residues. Looked up from germline, CDR1 is MNHEY and CDR2 is SVGAGI. Trimming shortened V by 0 bases and J by 3 bases, and 11 bases separated the two germline ends. In DNA form, the CDR3 reads TGTGCCAGCAGTTACTCGATGGGGGGCCCTAATGAAAAACTGTTTTTT. Protein: CASSYSMGGPNEKLFF.

This sequence joins TRBV28 and TRBJ2-4, with D perhaps being TRBD1 or TRBD2 (5 bases each). This CDR3 region has 12 residues. The germline CDR1 and CDR2 sequences are MDHEN and SYDVKM. V lost 6 bases and J lost 4, with 7 bases in between. The CDR3 sequence: CASRGEKNIQYF. The CDR3 region has the DNA TGTGCCAGCAGGGGGGAGAAAAACATTCAGTACTTC.

The gene calls are TRBV5-6 and TRBJ2-5, with TRBD1 matching over 11 bases. The DNA end lines up better with TRBJ2-7; the J call may be wrong. CDR1 and CDR2 (germline): SGHDT, YYEEEE. The CDR3 consists of 15 residues. CDR3 nucleotide sequence: TGTGCCAGTCTTCCCCCGGGACAGGGGGTCAACGAGCAGTACTTC. Encoded protein: CASLPPGQGVNEQYF.

The chain recombines TRBV10-2 with TRBJ2-3, with D possibly TRBD1 on 6 matching bases. Germline V lookup: CDR1 WSHSY, CDR2 SAAADI. The CDR3 extends over 15 amino acids. Trimming removed 7 bases at V and 0 bases at J, with 14 bases between. The CDR3 bases are TGCGCCAGCATGCCACGGACAGAAAGCACAGATACGCAGTATTTT. It translates to CASMPRTESTDTQYF.

This clone appeared once. J is TRBJ2-2 and V is TRBV7-2, with TRBD1 matching 10 bases. From germline, CDR1 is SGHTA and CDR2 FQGNSA. CDR3 length equals 15 residues. V lost 6 bases to trimming and J lost 5 bases; unmatched junction nucleotides: 6. CDR3 loop: CASRSGTGATGELFF. Written as DNA, the CDR3 is TGTGCCAGCAGGTCCGGGACAGGGGCAACCGGGGAGCTGTTTTTT.

This clone was detected a few times. This chain uses TRBV6-6 with TRBJ2-3; D might be TRBD2 (5 bases). Germline loops: CDR1 MNHNY, CDR2 SVGAGI (reference sequence). The V end lost 6 bases, the J end lost 1 base, and 14 bases lay between the germline ends. The CDR3 loop spans 15 amino acids. CDR3 in amino acids: CASSPGSARTDTQYF. In DNA, the CDR3 is TGTGCCAGCAGCCCGGGGAGCGCTCGCACAGATACGCAGTATTTT.

In its sample, this clone was seen a few times. The chain uses TRBV10-3 and TRBJ1-1; TRBD1 is a possible D gene (6 bases). This CDR3 has 14 residues. Trimming left V 2 bases short and J 5 bases short, with 12 bases between. Germline CDR1 reads ENHRY; CDR2 reads SYGVKD. CDR3 amino acids: CAISEGRGTTEAFF. The CDR3 DNA reads TGTGCCATCAGTGAGGGCAGGGGAACTACTGAAGCTTTCTTT.

The V and J genes are TRBV6-4 and TRBJ2-1; D remains ambiguous. This CDR3 region has 14 residues. Trimming pared 5 bases from V and 1 base from J, leaving 9 bases between. The germline V gene has CDR1 MRHNA and CDR2 SNTAGT. The CDR3 DNA is TGTGCCAGCAGTAGGACCGAGTCCTACAATGAGCAGTTCTTC. Protein sequence: CASSRTESYNEQFF.

The chain has TRBV11-2 and TRBJ2-3; maybe TRBD2 (5 bases). The germline V gene encodes CDR1 SGHAT and CDR2 FQNNGV. Trimming cost V 5 bases and J 4 bases, with 16 bases left between them. The CDR3 consists of 15 residues. This chain's CDR3 is CASSRVGVIADTQYF. CDR3 DNA: TGTGCCAGCAGCCGCGTCGGGGTGATCGCAGATACGCAGTATTTT.

CDR3 in amino acids: CASSPQGRSYNSPLHF. DNA for the CDR3: TGTGCCAGCAGCCCACAGGGCCGGTCCTATAATTCACCCCTCCACTTT. This sequence joins TRBV7-3 and TRBJ1-6; D perhaps matches TRBD1 (6 bases). The CDR3 has 16 residues. Trimming removed 5 bases from V and 1 base from J, with 12 bases in between. The germline V gene encodes CDR1 SGHTA and CDR2 FQGTGA.

V usage is TRBV6-1 and J usage is TRBJ2-5; D unresolved. Germline V gene sequence: CDR1 MNHNS, CDR2 SASEGT. CDR3 size: 12 residues. Between the trimmed V and J ends, which lost 9 bases and 2 bases, there was a span of 10 bases. CDR3 in DNA: TGTGCCAGTATAGTGGGGCAAGAGACCCAGTACTTC. Translating it yields CASIVGQETQYF.

The rearrangement links TRBV5-1 to TRBJ1-1, with a possible D match to TRBD1 (6 bases). Germline CDR1 is SGHRS and CDR2 is YFSETQ. Trimming left V 4 bases short and J 5 bases short, with 12 bases between. The CDR3 has 13 amino acids. CDR3 nucleotides: TGCGCCAGCAGCCCGGTGAGGGGGACTGAAGCTTTCTTT. Translation gives CASSPVRGTEAFF.

The gene calls are TRBV19 and TRBJ2-5; D is tentatively TRBD1 or TRBD2 (5 bases each). The V end was cut by 7 bases, the J end by 3 bases, with 18 bases between. The CDR3 runs 15 residues. Germline CDR1 and CDR2: LNHDA and SQIVND (reference sequence). This chain's CDR3 is CASKQGTVGEETQYF. The CDR3 DNA sequence: TGTGCCAGTAAACAAGGGACGGTGGGGGAAGAGACCCAGTACTTC.

The chain is built from TRBV5-1 and TRBJ2-2; D unresolved. The CDR3 extends over 15 amino acids. Germline V lookup: CDR1 SGHRS, CDR2 YFSETQ. With 2 bases removed from V and 0 bases from J, the gap between germline ends came to 8 bases. The CDR3 sequence: CASSFPEANTGELFF. In nucleotides, the CDR3 is TGCGCCAGCAGCTTCCCTGAAGCGAACACCGGGGAGCTGTTTTTT.

V gene TRBV19 combines with J gene TRBJ2-3, with D tentatively TRBD1 or TRBD2 (6 bases each). CDR3 length: 14 amino acids. CDR1 is LNHDA and CDR2 is SQIVND in the germline V gene (reference sequence). V was shortened by 7 bases and J by 6 bases, with 17 bases between the two germline ends. In DNA, the CDR3 is TGTGCCAGTACTTTGGCGGGACAATTGGATACGCAGTATTTT. Amino acids: CASTLAGQLDTQYF.

The chain employs TRBV2 and TRBJ1-4; D may be TRBD1 (5 bases). The length of the CDR3 is 13 residues. Germline V gene lookup returns CDR1 SNHLY and CDR2 FYNNEI. Trimming stripped 8 bases from V and 5 bases from J, with 12 bases between. CDR3 sequence reads: CASRRGENEKLFF. CDR3 DNA sequence: TGTGCCAGCCGCCGAGGGGAGAATGAAAAACTGTTTTTT.

J is TRBJ2-5 and V is TRBV5-6; D remains ambiguous. Germline V CDR1 and CDR2: SGHDT, YYEEEE. V lost 1 base to trimming and J lost 3 bases, with 7 bases between them. The CDR3 length is 13 residues. CDR3 loop: CASSLPAKETQYF. The CDR3 DNA reads TGTGCCAGCAGCTTGCCAGCCAAAGAGACCCAGTACTTC.

CDR3 sequence reads: CASSLGAPGQGRGGTEAFF. CDR3 in DNA: TGCGCCAGCAGCCTGGGGGCCCCGGGACAGGGGAGAGGGGGCACTGAAGCTTTCTTT. The J gene is TRBJ1-1, the V gene TRBV5-1, with TRBD1 identical over 10 bases. The V segment lost 4 bases and the J segment 4 bases; nucleotides outside the gene matches: 19. CDR1 and CDR2 (germline): SGHRS, YFSETQ. This CDR3 contains 19 residues.

This clone was found once. V and J are TRBV27 and TRBJ2-1, with D maybe TRBD2 (6 bases). The CDR3 is 16 residues long. Trimming left V 1 base short and J 0 bases short, with 10 bases between. Germline lookup yields CDR1 MNHEY and CDR2 SMNVEV (reference sequence). The CDR3, as DNA: TGTGCCAGCAGTTTATTTGGGGGGAGCTCCTACAATGAGCAGTTCTTC. Protein sequence: CASSLFGGSSYNEQFF.

The chain is built from TRBV25-1 and TRBJ2-5; tentatively, D is TRBD1 or TRBD2 (5 bases each). Per the germline V gene, CDR1 is MGHDK and CDR2 is SYGVNS. Trimming cost V 5 bases and J 5 bases, with 12 bases left between them. The CDR3 is made up of 13 amino acids. CDR3 protein: CASSYRDRETQYF. DNA for the CDR3: TGTGCCAGCAGTTACCGGGACCGCGAGACCCAGTACTTC.

The J gene is TRBJ1-1, the V gene TRBV18, with 8 bases that match TRBD1. Trimming at V came to 5 bases and at J to 0 bases, leaving 5 bases not matched to a gene. Germline assignment: CDR1 KGHSH and CDR2 LQKENI. The CDR3 length is 15 residues. CDR3 loop: CASSNDRGLNTEAFF. The CDR3, as DNA: TGTGCCAGCTCAAACGACAGGGGATTGAACACTGAAGCTTTCTTT.

V and J are TRBV28 and TRBJ2-7; possibly TRBD2 for D (6 bases). This CDR3 comprises 14 residues. Germline values: CDR1 MDHEN, CDR2 SYDVKM. Trimming stripped 6 bases from V and 3 bases from J, with 15 bases between. CDR3 residues: CASSPVGLFYEQYF. As DNA, the CDR3 is TGTGCCAGCAGCCCAGTAGGACTATTCTACGAGCAGTACTTC.

The chain recombines TRBV7-2 with TRBJ2-3; tentative D call: TRBD2 (5 bases). The CDR3 length is 15 residues. CDR1 and CDR2 (germline): SGHTA, FQGNSA. V lost 7 bases and J 0 bases, leaving 14 bases between the germline ends. The CDR3 DNA follows: TGTGCCAGCACCCGCGGGCGAGGGAGCACAGATACGCAGTATTTT. It yields the protein CASTRGRGSTDTQYF.

The chain's CDR3 is CASSPRIGVMDEQFF. CDR3 DNA sequence: TGTGCCAGCAGCCCCCGAATTGGGGTGATGGATGAGCAGTTCTTC. The chain joins TRBV5-6 to TRBJ2-1; no definite D call. Looked up from germline, CDR1 is SGHDT and CDR2 is YYEEEE. Trimming removed 4 bases at V and 8 bases at J, with 19 bases between. This CDR3 spans 15 amino acids.

A few counts support this clone. The chain carries TRBV19 and TRBJ1-2; 7 positions agree with TRBD1. With V trimmed by 6 bases and J by 4 bases, 14 bases remained unmatched. The CDR3 is made up of 16 amino acids. Germline CDR1 reads LNHDA; CDR2 reads SQIVND (reference sequence). CDR3 sequence (DNA): TGTGCCAGTAGACCGGGACAGTACCTTGCGGCCTATGGCTACACCTTC. Its protein product is CASRPGQYLAAYGYTF. Using reference TRBV19 and TRBJ1-2 for the parts outside the CDR3, the full variable domain is DGGITQSPKYLFRKEGQNVTLSCEQNLNHDAMYWYRQDPGQGLRLIYYSQIVNDFQKGDIAEGYSVSREKKESFPLTVTSAQKNPTAFYLCASRPGQYLAAYGYTFGSGTRLTVV.

This clone was seen once. J is TRBJ2-7 and V is TRBV27; 9 bases are a match to TRBD2. CDR3 length equals 13 residues. The J segment lost 4 bases and the V segment lost 7 bases, leaving 5 bases of the junction unmatched. The germline gives CDR1 MNHEY, CDR2 SMNVEV (reference sequence). The CDR3 nucleotides read TGTGCCAGCACGGCTAGCGGGAATTACGAGCAGTACTTC. Encoded protein: CASTASGNYEQYF.

V and J are TRBV7-2 and TRBJ2-1; 7 nucleotides align to TRBD2. Germline V gene data show CDR1 as SGHTA and CDR2 as FQGNSA. Trimming removed 2 bases from V and 9 bases from J; junction bases left unmatched: 10. The CDR3 covers 15 residues. The CDR3 DNA is TGTGCCAGCAGCTTAACTAGCGCGACCTTAGGTGAGCAGTTCTTC. Residues: CASSLTSATLGEQFF. The full variable domain, with the rest looked up from reference TRBV7-2 and TRBJ2-1, is GAGVSQSPSNKVTEKGKDVELRCDPISGHTALYWYRQSLGQGLEFLIYFQGNSAPDKSGLPSDRFSAERTGGSVSTLTIQRTQQEDSAVYLCASSLTSATLGEQFFGPGTRLTVL.

This rearrangement joins TRBV6-5 to TRBJ2-2, with D maybe TRBD2 (5 bases). The CDR3 runs 12 residues. Germline V gene data show CDR1 as MNHEY and CDR2 as SVGAGI. Between the trimmed V and J ends, which lost 10 bases and 2 bases, there was a span of 8 bases. CDR3 sequence: CAMRTNTGELFF. CDR3 DNA sequence: TGTGCCATGAGGACTAACACCGGGGAGCTGTTTTTT.